The entry below gives a single TCR beta chain sequence along with its context. The authors' processing: For nucleated cells, counts were estimated from reference gene primer amplification. The repertoire was sequenced with immunoSEQ multiplex PCR; TCRdb's copy has only in-frame clones and lacks some. The DNA gave D and trimming, while V, J and clone size come from that table. There are some 96,000 clones in the sample; approximately 90% occur only once, and about 1.9% lies in the top ten. V shed 2 bases, J shed 1 base, and the junction held 5 bases outside the gene matches. Germline lookup yields CDR1 LNHNV and CDR2 YYDKDF (reference sequence). CDR3 size: 16 residues. This sample stems from a study of blood T cell repertoires in COVID-19. Study as a whole: Samples came from the United States, Italy and Spain, spanning acute and convalescent COVID-19. Sources were T cells, B-cell-depleted T cells, or PBMCs; the material itself was cDNA or gDNA.

The sequence was collected from a man aged 50-60 years with active COVID-19. This sequence joins TRBV15 and TRBJ2-5; 9 bases agree with TRBD1. The specimen sequenced was peripheral blood. CDR3 nucleotides: TGTGCCACCAGCAGACCGGGACAGGGTCTCCAAGAGACCCAGTACTTC. It codes for CATSRPGQGLQETQYF.